This paragraph covers one TCR beta chain sequence. At one end the junction does not follow the germline gene, possibly because of a read error. From germline, CDR1 is SQVTM and CDR2 ANQGSEA. The CDR3 is 12 residues long. The sample is drawn from a study of siplizumab effects on memory and regulatory T cells. The protocol was immunoSEQ multiplex PCR, while the TCRdb copy is restricted to in-frame clones and leaves out a portion. Of approximately 110,000 clones listed, 92% are singletons. The sample taken for sequencing was Tregs sorted from blood. This chain links TRBV29-1 with TRBJ1-2; D call uncertain. This TCR was recovered from a human donor in good health. CDR3 amino acids: CSLERVGYGYTF. CDR3 in DNA: TGCAGCCTTGAGAGGGTAGGCTATGGCTACACCTTC. Full variable domain (outside the CDR3, taken from reference TRBV29-1 and TRBJ1-2): SAVISQKPSRDICQRGTSLTIQCQVDSQVTMMFWYRQQPGQSLTLIATANQGSEATYESGFVIDKFPISRPNLTFSTLTVSNMSPEDSSIYLCSLERVGYGYTFGSGTRLTVV.